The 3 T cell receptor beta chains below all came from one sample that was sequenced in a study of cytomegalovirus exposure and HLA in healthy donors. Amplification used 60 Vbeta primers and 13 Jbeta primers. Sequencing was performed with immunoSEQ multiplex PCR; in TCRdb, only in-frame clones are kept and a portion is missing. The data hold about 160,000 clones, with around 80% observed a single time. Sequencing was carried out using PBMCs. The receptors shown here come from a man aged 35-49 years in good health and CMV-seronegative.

The DNA of the CDR3 is TGTGCCAGCTCACCGTCGACAGGGATTAGCTCCTACGAGCAGTACTTC. Amino acid sequence: CASSPSTGISSYEQYF. V and J are TRBV18 and TRBJ2-7; 7 nucleotides line up with TRBD1. V shed 3 bases, J shed 0 bases, and the junction held 8 bases outside the gene matches. The germline V gene encodes CDR1 KGHSH and CDR2 LQKENI. CDR3 length: 16 residues.

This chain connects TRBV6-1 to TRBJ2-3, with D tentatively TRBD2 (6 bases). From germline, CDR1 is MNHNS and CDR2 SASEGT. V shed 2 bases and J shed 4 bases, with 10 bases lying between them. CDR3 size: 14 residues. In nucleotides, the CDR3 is TGTGCCAGCAGTGAACGGTGGGGGGCAGATACGCAGTATTTT. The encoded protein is CASSERWGADTQYF.

In DNA form, the CDR3 reads TGTGCCAGCAGCCCCCCCCAGGGGCTTAATGAGCAGTTCTTC. Translating it yields CASSPPQGLNEQFF. The rearrangement links TRBV5-4 to TRBJ2-1; D perhaps matches TRBD1 (6 bases). The CDR3 runs 14 residues. The germline V gene has CDR1 SGHNT and CDR2 YYREEE (reference sequence). With 4 bases removed from V and 7 bases from J, the gap between germline ends came to 15 bases.